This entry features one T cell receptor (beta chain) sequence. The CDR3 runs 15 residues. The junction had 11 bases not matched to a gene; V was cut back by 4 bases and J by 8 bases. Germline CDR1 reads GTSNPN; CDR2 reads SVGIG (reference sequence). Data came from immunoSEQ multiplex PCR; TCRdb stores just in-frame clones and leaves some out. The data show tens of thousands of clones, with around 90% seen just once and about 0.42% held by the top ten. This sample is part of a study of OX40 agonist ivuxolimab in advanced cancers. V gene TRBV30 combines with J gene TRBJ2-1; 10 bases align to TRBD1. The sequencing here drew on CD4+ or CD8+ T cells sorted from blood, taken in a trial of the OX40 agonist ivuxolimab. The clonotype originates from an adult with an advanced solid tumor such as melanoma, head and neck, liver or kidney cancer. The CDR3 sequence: CAWKFWTGGADEQFF. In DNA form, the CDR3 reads TGTGCCTGGAAATTTTGGACAGGGGGTGCCGATGAGCAGTTCTTC.